This T cell receptor beta chain emerged from a study of PD-L1 blockade in urothelial cancer. Study context: Blood analyses occurred 3 weeks (second dose) and 6 weeks post treatment start.

TCRdb's copy holds only in-frame clones and misses some; the assay was immunoSEQ multiplex PCR. The data hold some 100,000 clones, with about 91% observed a single time. Each patient gave between 1 and 8 samples, pretreatment and on-treatment. Germline lookup yields CDR1 MDHEN and CDR2 SYDVKM. The V segment lost 8 bases and the J segment 4 bases; nucleotides outside the gene matches: 9. The CDR3 sequence is 15 residues long. The specimen was PBMCs, collected around atezolizumab (anti-PD-L1) treatment. This receptor was taken from a woman of 80 years or more with urothelial cancer. The genes are TRBV28 and TRBJ1-3, with 9 bases matching TRBD1. The CDR3 spells CASSRTGVSGNTIYF. The CDR3 DNA sequence: TGTGCCAGCTCAAGGACAGGGGTATCCGGAAACACCATATATTTT.